The T cell receptor (beta chain) described here comes from a study of T-cell reconstitution after alpha-beta-depleted transplantation in children. Whole-study findings and limits: There were reportedly several hundred expanded graft clones from which alpha-beta T cells came about two months after transplant. T-cell numbers and diversity, one year after transplant, stemmed largely from T cells that were newly produced.

Germline V gives CDR1 MNHNS, CDR2 SASEGT. CDR3 length: 15 residues. V was shortened by 3 bases and J by 5 bases, with 15 bases between the two germline ends. On this clonotype: What it binds is not known.

TCRbeta library preparation incorporated unique molecular identifiers. From the PCR reads, TCRdb called clonotypes with MiXCR, one entry per CDR3 protein. Of over 200,000 distinct CDR3 sequences in the sample, roughly 18% are singletons; the top ten hold around 44%. The chain couples TRBV6-1 to TRBJ2-3; D not resolved. This clonotype was obtained from a male patient aged 2 to 9 who had a stem cell transplant for acute lymphoblastic leukemia, so the T cells may come from the graft donor. The starting material was PBMCs, mostly from graft donor cells, obtained 360 days after TCRalphabeta/CD19-depleted stem cell transplant. The CDR3 region is CASSDPVRSRDTQYF. For the CDR3, the DNA is TGTGCCAGCAGTGATCCCGTCAGGTCAAGAGATACGCAGTATTTT.